Listed below are T cell receptor beta chains from one sample, sequenced in a study of siplizumab effects on memory and regulatory T cells. Profiled with immunoSEQ multiplex PCR; TCRdb holds only in-frame clones, not every one. In the table there are some 120,000 clones, 93% of which are singletons. Sequenced: non-Treg CD4+ T cells sorted from blood. The receptors shown here come from a human donor in good health. CDR3s include the opening cysteine and the closing phenylalanine or tryptophan. D genes are given only for firm matches. Size tells how often a clone was seen (once, few, many) or the class of an expanded clone, and some rows leave it out.

J	size	D	V	length	CDR3	DNA
TRBJ2-3	once	TRBD2	TRBV5-1	17	CASSLAVGGGTTDTQYF	TGCGCCAGCAGCTTGGCCGTTGGCGGGGGTACCACAGATACGCAGTATTTT
TRBJ1-5	NA	NA	TRBV10-1	12	CASSDGWQPQHF	TGCGCCAGCAGTGACGGGTGGCAGCCCCAGCATTTT
TRBJ2-3	NA	NA	TRBV7-2	15	CASSLVRESTDTQYF	TGTGCCAGCAGCTTAGTCCGGGAATCTACAGATACGCAGTATTTT
TRBJ1-3	NA	NA	TRBV6-5	14	CASRGLPSGNTIYF	TGTGCCAGCCGGGGACTCCCCTCTGGAAACACCATATATTTT
TRBJ1-2	NA	TRBD1	TRBV7-2	15	CASSLGWTGGYGYTF	TGTGCCAGCAGCTTAGGCTGGACAGGGGGCTATGGCTACACCTTC
TRBJ2-3	NA	TRBD1	TRBV7-3	16	CASSQNQGAMTDTQYF	TGTGCCAGCAGCCAAAATCAGGGGGCCATGACAGATACGCAGTATTTT
TRBJ2-3	NA	TRBD2	TRBV27	17	CASTSGGRRPGTDTQYF	TGTGCCAGCACGTCGGGGGGGAGGCGACCTGGCACAGATACGCAGTATTTT
TRBJ2-1	once	NA	TRBV7-8	11	CASSFGGEQFF	TGTGCCAGCAGCTTCGGGGGTGAGCAGTTCTTC
TRBJ2-3	NA	NA	TRBV18	15	CASYPLGVLEDTQYF	TGTGCCAGCTACCCTCTGGGCGTCCTTGAAGATACGCAGTATTTT
TRBJ1-5	NA	NA	TRBV7-2	15	CASSSDPLGNQPQHF	TGTGCCAGCAGTTCCGACCCGCTAGGCAATCAGCCCCAGCATTTT
TRBJ1-1	once	NA	TRBV7-2	14	CASSLGRMNTEAFF	TGTGCCAGCAGCTTGGGACGGATGAACACTGAAGCTTTCTTT
TRBJ2-5	NA	NA	TRBV29-1	12	CSVEGHQETQYF	TGCAGCGTGGAGGGACACCAAGAGACCCAGTACTTC
TRBJ1-2	NA	NA	TRBV7-9	13	CASSLSKGAGYTF	TGTGCCAGCAGCTTAAGCAAGGGTGCTGGCTACACCTTC
TRBJ2-7	NA	TRBD1	TRBV5-1	17	CASSRGQPWASPYEQYF	TGCGCCAGCAGCCGGGGACAGCCTTGGGCCTCTCCTTACGAGCAGTACTTC
TRBJ1-1	NA	TRBD1	TRBV19	16	CASSIGQGAGDTEAFF	TGTGCCAGTAGTATAGGGCAGGGGGCAGGAGACACTGAAGCTTTCTTT
TRBJ1-1	NA	TRBD1	TRBV5-1	14	CASSGTGGNTEAFF	TGCGCCAGCAGCGGAACAGGGGGTAACACTGAAGCTTTCTTT
TRBJ2-1	NA	TRBD1	TRBV9	14	CASSDPDRVNEQFF	TGTGCCAGCAGCGACCCGGACAGGGTCAATGAGCAGTTCTTC
TRBJ2-5	NA	TRBD2	TRBV11-3	16	CASSISTSGSQETQYF	TGTGCCAGCAGCATATCGACTAGCGGGTCCCAAGAGACCCAGTACTTC
TRBJ1-2	NA	NA	TRBV6-1	14	CASSEVPQLNGYTF	TGTGCCAGCAGTGAAGTTCCACAGCTTAATGGCTACACCTTC
TRBJ1-4	once	TRBD1	TRBV6-6	13	CASRTGTVEKLFF	TGTGCCAGCAGAACCGGGACAGTGGAAAAACTGTTTTTT
TRBJ2-5	NA	TRBD2	TRBV5-1	16	CASSLALAGGQETQYF	TGCGCCAGCAGCTTGGCACTAGCGGGGGGACAAGAGACCCAGTACTTC
TRBJ2-1	NA	NA	TRBV4-3	16	CASSQEAVRGVGEQFF	TGCGCCAGCAGCCAAGAAGCGGTCAGGGGGGTCGGTGAGCAGTTCTTC
TRBJ1-2	NA	NA	TRBV6-1	13	CASSPVLPYGYTF	TGTGCCAGCAGCCCTGTCCTCCCCTATGGCTACACCTTC
TRBJ1-5	NA	NA	TRBV2	16	CASSDHRQGLNQPQHF	TGTGCCAGCAGTGATCACCGCCAGGGCCTCAATCAGCCCCAGCATTTT
TRBJ2-2	NA	NA	TRBV27	12	CASSIGTGELFF	TGTGCCAGCAGTATCGGGACAGGGGAGCTGTTTTTT
TRBJ2-2	NA	NA	TRBV2	14	CASSPGFNTGELFF	TGTGCCAGCAGCCCGGGATTCAACACCGGGGAGCTGTTTTTT
TRBJ1-6	NA	TRBD1	TRBV11-1	19	CASSRPGQGPSSYNSPLHF	TGTGCCAGCAGCCGTCCGGGACAGGGGCCGAGCTCCTATAATTCACCCCTCCACTTT
TRBJ2-5	NA	NA	TRBV25-1	14	CASTSPGTRPAQYF	TGTGCCAGCACAAGTCCCGGGACACGGCCGGCCCAGTACTTC
TRBJ2-3	few	TRBD2	TRBV30	14	CAGGEGQMADTQYF	TGTGCCGGAGGGGAGGGGCAGATGGCAGATACGCAGTATTTT
TRBJ2-7	once	NA	TRBV6-1	11	CASGYFDEQYF	TGTGCCAGCGGGTATTTCGACGAGCAGTACTTC
TRBJ1-1	NA	NA	TRBV5-1	14	CASSTSPVNTEAFF	TGCGCCAGTTCCACTTCACCAGTGAACACTGAAGCTTTCTTT